This T cell receptor (beta chain) emerged from a study of blood T cell repertoires in COVID-19. About the study: PBMCs, B-cell-depleted T cells, or T cells provided the cDNA or gDNA that made up the material.

Original analysis: The assay estimated nucleated cells by amplifying reference gene primers. The table came from immunoSEQ multiplex PCR; TCRdb's copy has only in-frame clones and leaves some out. V and J calls and clone size are given by that table; D and trimming were obtained from the DNA. The table includes some 270,000 clones, more than 75% detected once. Looked up from germline, CDR1 is LGHDT and CDR2 is YNNKEL (reference sequence). The junction had 10 bases not matched to a gene; V was cut back by 4 bases and J by 5 bases. The CDR3 is made up of 16 amino acids. The chain couples TRBV3-1 (or the pseudogene TRBV3-2) to TRBJ2-2, with TRBD1 matching 7 bases. This sequence was found in a man aged 35-49 years with active or convalescent COVID-19. The sample taken for sequencing was peripheral blood. The CDR3 loop is CASSREQGRRTGELFF. CDR3 coding DNA: TGTGCCAGCAGCCGAGAACAGGGGCGACGAACCGGGGAGCTGTTTTTT.